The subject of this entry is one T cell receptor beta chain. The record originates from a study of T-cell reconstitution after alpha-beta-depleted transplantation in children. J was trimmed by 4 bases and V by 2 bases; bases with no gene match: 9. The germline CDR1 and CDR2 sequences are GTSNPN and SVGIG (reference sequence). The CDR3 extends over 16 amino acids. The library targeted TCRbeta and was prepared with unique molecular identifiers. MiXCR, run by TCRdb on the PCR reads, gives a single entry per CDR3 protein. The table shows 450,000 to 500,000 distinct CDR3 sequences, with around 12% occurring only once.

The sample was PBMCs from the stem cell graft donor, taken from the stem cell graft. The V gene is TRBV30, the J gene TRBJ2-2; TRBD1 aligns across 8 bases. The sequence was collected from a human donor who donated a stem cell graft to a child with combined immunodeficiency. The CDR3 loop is CAWSPDRGWGTGELFF. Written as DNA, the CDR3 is TGTGCCTGGAGTCCAGACAGGGGTTGGGGCACCGGGGAGCTGTTTTTT.